The T cell receptor (beta chain) under discussion was sequenced for a study of immune cell composition in non-small cell lung cancer. Germline values: CDR1 MNHEY, CDR2 SMNVEV (reference sequence). The CDR3 consists of 16 residues. Trimming took 5 bases from V and 2 from J; bases not matched to a gene: 10. Data came from immunoSEQ multiplex PCR; TCRdb stores just in-frame clones and leaves some out. The sample has roughly 15,000 clones, around 68% seen once. Details on this clone: Its matching antigen is unknown.

Overall study results and limits: Tumour TCR-beta clonality showed no significant link to smoking pack-years.

The sequenced material came from lung tumor tissue. V and J are TRBV27 and TRBJ1-2, with 8 positions matching TRBD1. The TCR was taken from a human donor with non-small cell lung cancer. In nucleotides, the CDR3 is TGTGCCAGCAGTCCAAGTCCCGGGACAGGAAACTATGGCTACACCTTC. Protein: CASSPSPGTGNYGYTF.